This TCR beta chain was documented in a study of fetal regulatory T cell absence and autoimmunity. Findings and caveats of the study: In IPEX syndrome, oligoclonal enrichment was read as supporting prenatal antigen-driven autoimmunity in the pancreas.

About this clone: What it binds is unknown.

Sequencing was performed with immunoSEQ multiplex PCR; in TCRdb, only in-frame clones are kept and a portion is missing. This sample has about 46,000 clones, with around 83% found just once. CDR1 GTSNPN and CDR2 SVGIG come from the germline V gene (reference sequence). V gave up 3 bases and J gave up 0 bases, with 3 bases separating them. The CDR3 sequence is 13 residues long. The sequenced sample consisted of cord blood. J is TRBJ2-6 and V is TRBV30; D not resolved. The clonotype comes from a newborn boy with IPEX syndrome. The CDR3: CAWRNSGANVLTF. DNA of the CDR3: TGTGCCTGGAGGAACTCTGGGGCCAACGTCCTGACTTTC.